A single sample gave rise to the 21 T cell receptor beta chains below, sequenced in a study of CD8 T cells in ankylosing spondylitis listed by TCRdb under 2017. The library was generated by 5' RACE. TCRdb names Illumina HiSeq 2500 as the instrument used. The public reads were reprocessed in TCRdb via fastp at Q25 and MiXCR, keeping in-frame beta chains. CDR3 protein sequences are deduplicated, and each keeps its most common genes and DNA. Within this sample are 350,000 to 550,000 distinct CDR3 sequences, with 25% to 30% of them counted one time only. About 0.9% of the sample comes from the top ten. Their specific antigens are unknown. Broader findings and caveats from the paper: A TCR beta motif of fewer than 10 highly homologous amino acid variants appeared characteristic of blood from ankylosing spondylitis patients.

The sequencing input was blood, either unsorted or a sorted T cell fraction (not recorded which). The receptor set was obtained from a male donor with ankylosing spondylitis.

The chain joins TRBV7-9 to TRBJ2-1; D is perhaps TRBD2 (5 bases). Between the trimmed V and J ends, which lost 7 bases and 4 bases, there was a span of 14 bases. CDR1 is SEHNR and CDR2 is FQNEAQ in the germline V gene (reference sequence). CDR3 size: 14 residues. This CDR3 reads CASNPLGVYNEQFF. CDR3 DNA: TGTGCCAGCAACCCCCTCGGGGTTTACAATGAGCAGTTCTTC.

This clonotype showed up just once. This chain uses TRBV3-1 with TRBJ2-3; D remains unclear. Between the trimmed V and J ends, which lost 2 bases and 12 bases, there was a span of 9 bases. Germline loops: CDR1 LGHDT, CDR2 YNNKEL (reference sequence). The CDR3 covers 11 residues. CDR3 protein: CASSQIGPQYF. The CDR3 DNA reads TGTGCCAGCAGCCAAATAGGACCTCAGTATTTT.

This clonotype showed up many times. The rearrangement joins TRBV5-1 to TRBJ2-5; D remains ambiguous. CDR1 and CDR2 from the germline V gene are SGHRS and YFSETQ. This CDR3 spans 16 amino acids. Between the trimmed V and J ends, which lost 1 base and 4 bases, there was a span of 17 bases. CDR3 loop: CASSLQANFIPETQYF. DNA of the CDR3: TGCGCCAGCAGCTTGCAGGCTAATTTCATCCCAGAGACCCAGTACTTC.

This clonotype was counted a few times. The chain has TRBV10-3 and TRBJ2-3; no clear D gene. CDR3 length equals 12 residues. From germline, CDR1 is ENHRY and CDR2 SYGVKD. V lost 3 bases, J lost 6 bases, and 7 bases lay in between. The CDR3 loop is CAISEIRDTQYF. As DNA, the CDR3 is TGTGCCATCAGTGAAATAAGGGATACGCAGTATTTT.

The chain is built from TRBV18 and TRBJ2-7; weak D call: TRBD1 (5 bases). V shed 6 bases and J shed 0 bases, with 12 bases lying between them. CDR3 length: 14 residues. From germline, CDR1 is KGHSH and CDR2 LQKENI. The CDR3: CASSSTQGSYEQYV. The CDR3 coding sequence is TGTGCCAGCTCCTCCACCCAGGGCTCCTACGAGCAGTACGTC.

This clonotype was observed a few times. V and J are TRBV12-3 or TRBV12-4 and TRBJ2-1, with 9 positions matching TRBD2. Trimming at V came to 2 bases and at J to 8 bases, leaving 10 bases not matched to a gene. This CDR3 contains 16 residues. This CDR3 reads CASSLRLAAKSDEQFF. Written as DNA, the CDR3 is TGTGCCAGCAGTTTAAGACTAGCGGCAAAATCGGATGAGCAGTTCTTC.

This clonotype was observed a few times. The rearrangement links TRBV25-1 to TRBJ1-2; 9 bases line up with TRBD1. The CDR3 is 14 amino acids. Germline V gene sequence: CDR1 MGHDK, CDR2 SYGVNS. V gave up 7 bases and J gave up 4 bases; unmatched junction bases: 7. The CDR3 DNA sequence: TGTGCCAGCACCAACAGGGGGCACGGCTATGGCTACACCTTC. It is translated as CASTNRGHGYGYTF.

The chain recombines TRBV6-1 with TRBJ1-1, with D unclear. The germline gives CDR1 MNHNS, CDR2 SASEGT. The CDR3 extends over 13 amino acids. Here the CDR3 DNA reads TGTGCGTCTGGGCCAGATTGGAACACTGAAGCTTTCTTT. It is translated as CASGPDWNTEAFF.

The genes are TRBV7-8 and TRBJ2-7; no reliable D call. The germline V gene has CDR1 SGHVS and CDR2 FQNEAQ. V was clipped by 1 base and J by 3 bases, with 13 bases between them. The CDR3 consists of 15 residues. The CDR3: CASSLGSFSFYEQYV. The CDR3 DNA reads TGTGCCAGCAGCTTAGGCTCCTTTTCTTTCTACGAGCAGTACGTC.

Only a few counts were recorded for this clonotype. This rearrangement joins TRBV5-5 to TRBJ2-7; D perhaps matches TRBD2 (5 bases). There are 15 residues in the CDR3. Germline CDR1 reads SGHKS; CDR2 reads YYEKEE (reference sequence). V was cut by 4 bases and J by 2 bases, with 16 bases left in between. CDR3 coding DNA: TGTGCCAGCAGCCCGACCGGGATACAGACCTACGAGCAGTACTTC. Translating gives CASSPTGIQTYEQYF.

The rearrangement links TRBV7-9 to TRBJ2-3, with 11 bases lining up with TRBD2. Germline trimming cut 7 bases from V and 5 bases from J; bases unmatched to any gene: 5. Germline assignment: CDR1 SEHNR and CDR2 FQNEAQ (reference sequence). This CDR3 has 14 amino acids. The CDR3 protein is CASITGTSGDTQYF. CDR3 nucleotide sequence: TGTGCCAGCATCACCGGGACTAGCGGAGATACGCAGTATTTT.

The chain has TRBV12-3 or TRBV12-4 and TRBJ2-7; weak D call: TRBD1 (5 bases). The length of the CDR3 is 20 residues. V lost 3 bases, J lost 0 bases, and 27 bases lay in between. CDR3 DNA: TGTGCCAGCAGTTTCAGGGAACGGAAAAACGATCTTTTTAGCTCCTACGAGCAGTACTTC. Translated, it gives CASSFRERKNDLFSSYEQYF.

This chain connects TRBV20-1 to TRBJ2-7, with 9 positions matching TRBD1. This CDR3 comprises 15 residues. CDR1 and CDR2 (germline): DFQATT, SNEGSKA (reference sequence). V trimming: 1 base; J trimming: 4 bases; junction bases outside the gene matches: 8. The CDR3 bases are TGCAGTGCTAGAGCAGCCGGGACAGGGTCTTACGAGCAGTACTTC. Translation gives CSARAAGTGSYEQYF.

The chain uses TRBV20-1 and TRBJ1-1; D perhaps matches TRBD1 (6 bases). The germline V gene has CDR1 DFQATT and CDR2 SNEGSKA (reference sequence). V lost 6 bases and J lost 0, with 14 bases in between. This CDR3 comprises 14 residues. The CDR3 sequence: CSAAPGHMNTEAFF. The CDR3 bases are TGCAGTGCCGCGCCGGGACACATGAACACTGAAGCTTTCTTT.

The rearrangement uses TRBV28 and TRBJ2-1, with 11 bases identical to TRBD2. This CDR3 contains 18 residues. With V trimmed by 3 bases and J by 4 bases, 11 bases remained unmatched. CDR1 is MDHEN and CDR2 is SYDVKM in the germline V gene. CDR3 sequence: CASSFDWTSGLRYNEQFF. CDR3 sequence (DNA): TGTGCCAGCAGTTTTGACTGGACTAGCGGGTTAAGGTACAATGAGCAGTTCTTC.

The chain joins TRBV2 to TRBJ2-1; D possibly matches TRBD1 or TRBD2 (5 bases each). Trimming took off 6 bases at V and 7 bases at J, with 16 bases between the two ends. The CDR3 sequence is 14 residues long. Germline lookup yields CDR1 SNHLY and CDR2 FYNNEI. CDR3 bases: TGTGCCAGCAGCGAGAGAGAGGGGTTGAATGAGCAGTTCTTC. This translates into CASSEREGLNEQFF.

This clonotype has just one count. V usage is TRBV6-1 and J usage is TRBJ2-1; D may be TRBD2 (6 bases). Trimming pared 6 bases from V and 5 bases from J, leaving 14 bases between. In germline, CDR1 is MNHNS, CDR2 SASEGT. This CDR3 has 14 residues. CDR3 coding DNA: TGTGCCAGCAGCCCATTCGGGGGAAACAATGAGCAGTTCTTC. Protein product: CASSPFGGNNEQFF.

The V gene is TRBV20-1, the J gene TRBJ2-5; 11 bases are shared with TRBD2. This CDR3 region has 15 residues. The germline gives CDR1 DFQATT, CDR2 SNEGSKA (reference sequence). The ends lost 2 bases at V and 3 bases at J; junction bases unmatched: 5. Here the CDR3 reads CSARYQTSGEETQYF. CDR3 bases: TGCAGTGCTAGATACCAGACTAGCGGGGAAGAGACCCAGTACTTC.

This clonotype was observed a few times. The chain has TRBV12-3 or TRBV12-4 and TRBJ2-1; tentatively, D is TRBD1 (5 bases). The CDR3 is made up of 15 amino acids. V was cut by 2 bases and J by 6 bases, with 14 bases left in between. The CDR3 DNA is TGTGCCAGCAGTTTATCAGGGAAAAGTTCCAATGAGCAGTTCTTC. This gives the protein CASSLSGKSSNEQFF.

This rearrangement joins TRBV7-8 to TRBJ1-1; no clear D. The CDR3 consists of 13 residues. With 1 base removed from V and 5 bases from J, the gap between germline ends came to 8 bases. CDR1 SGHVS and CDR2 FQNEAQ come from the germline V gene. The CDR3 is CASSLGARTEAFF. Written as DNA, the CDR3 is TGTGCCAGCAGCTTAGGGGCGAGAACTGAAGCTTTCTTT.

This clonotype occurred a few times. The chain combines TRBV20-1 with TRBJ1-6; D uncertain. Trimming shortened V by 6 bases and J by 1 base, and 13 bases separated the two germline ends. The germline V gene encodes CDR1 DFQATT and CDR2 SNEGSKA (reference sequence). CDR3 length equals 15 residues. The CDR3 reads CSAHAPGSYNSPLHF. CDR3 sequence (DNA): TGCAGTGCCCATGCACCGGGTTCCTATAATTCACCCCTCCACTTT.